This is a list of T cell receptor beta chains from one sample in a study of shared clonotypes between healthy human individuals. The repertoire was sequenced with immunoSEQ multiplex PCR; TCRdb's copy has only in-frame clones and lacks some. The table lists around 700,000 clones, about 78% of them singletons. The material sequenced was memory CD4+ T cells sorted from blood. These receptors came from a woman aged 30 to 39 in good health. Each CDR3 is given with its conserved first and last residue. Fields, in order: J gene, D gene, CDR3 length, clone size, V gene, CDR3 protein, CDR3 DNA. The D gene is left open where the match is weak. Rows may omit the clone size; those that give it use once, few, many or a size class.

TRBJ2-7 | - | 15 | - | TRBV18 | CASSRSRTEGYEQYF | TGTGCCAGCTCTCGCTCCCGGACCGAGGGCTACGAGCAGTACTTC
TRBJ1-2 | - | 13 | - | TRBV11-2 | CASGGLRNDGYTF | TGTGCCAGCGGGGGGCTAAGGAATGATGGCTACACCTTC
TRBJ1-2 | - | 13 | - | TRBV27 | CASSWQGSYGYTF | TGTGCCAGCAGTTGGCAGGGATCGTATGGCTACACCTTC
TRBJ2-3 | - | 15 | - | TRBV7-3 | CASSLNPGSSDTQYF | TGTGCCAGCAGCCTAAATCCAGGGAGCTCAGATACGCAGTATTTT
TRBJ1-2 | - | 15 | - | TRBV18 | CASSRGPATNYGYTF | TGTGCCAGCTCACGGGGTCCCGCAACTAACTATGGCTACACCTTC
TRBJ1-1 | TRBD1 | 13 | - | TRBV5-1 | CASSLVDRAEAFF | TGCGCCAGCAGCTTAGTAGACAGGGCTGAAGCTTTCTTT
TRBJ1-2 | - | 14 | - | TRBV2 | CASSEGTGNYGYTF | TGTGCCAGCAGTGAAGGGACGGGGAACTATGGCTACACCTTC
TRBJ1-5 | - | 14 | - | TRBV28 | CASSFLEGNQPQHF | TGTGCCAGCAGTTTTCTGGAGGGCAATCAGCCCCAGCATTTT
TRBJ2-4 | - | 11 | - | TRBV5-1 | CASSGQNIQYF | TGCGCCAGCAGCGGGCAAAACATTCAGTACTTC
TRBJ2-6 | - | 14 | - | TRBV19 | CASSIRSGANVLTF | TGTGCCAGTAGTATCAGGTCTGGGGCCAACGTCCTGACTTTC
TRBJ2-7 | - | 15 | - | TRBV28 | CASSLSRPAGGEQYF | TGTGCCAGCAGTTTATCCCGACCCGCTGGGGGCGAGCAGTACTTC
TRBJ1-5 | - | 16 | - | TRBV28 | CASSLRQGYGNQPQHF | TGTGCCAGCAGTTTAAGGCAGGGGTACGGCAATCAGCCCCAGCATTTT
TRBJ2-5 | - | 13 | - | TRBV9 | CASSVEGGETQYF | TGTGCCAGCAGCGTAGAGGGGGGAGAGACCCAGTACTTC
TRBJ2-1 | - | 15 | - | TRBV7-9 | CASSGTGTSYNEQFF | TGTGCCAGCAGCGGGACCGGGACGTCATACAATGAGCAGTTCTTC
TRBJ2-7 | TRBD2 | 14 | - | TRBV10-3 | CATNSGSGTYEQYF | TGTGCCACCAATAGCGGGAGTGGGACCTACGAGCAGTACTTC
TRBJ2-2 | - | 13 | - | TRBV28 | CAGLRRDTGELFF | TGTGCCGGGCTGCGGAGAGACACCGGGGAGCTGTTTTTT
TRBJ2-7 | - | 13 | - | TRBV5-1 | CASSPQLSYEQYF | TGCGCCAGCAGCCCACAGTTATCCTACGAGCAGTACTTC
TRBJ1-2 | - | 13 | - | TRBV19 | CASSIRVPYGYTF | TGTGCCAGTAGTATCCGGGTCCCTTATGGCTACACCTTC
TRBJ2-1 | - | 16 | - | TRBV29-1 | CSVGFLVGSSYNEQFF | TGCAGCGTGGGCTTCCTCGTGGGGAGCTCCTACAATGAGCAGTTCTTC
TRBJ1-1 | - | 15 | - | TRBV27 | CASSLNWGGSTEAFF | TGTGCCAGCAGTTTAAATTGGGGGGGGAGCACTGAAGCTTTCTTT
TRBJ1-5 | - | 13 | - | TRBV30 | CAWDRDEGEPQHF | TGTGCCTGGGACCGGGACGAAGGGGAGCCCCAGCATTTT
TRBJ2-3 | - | 12 | - | TRBV5-1 | CASSLLTDTQYF | TGCGCCAGCAGCCTACTCACAGATACGCAGTATTTT
TRBJ2-5 | - | 15 | - | TRBV19 | CASSSGQTYQETQYF | TGTGCCAGTAGTTCGGGACAAACTTACCAAGAGACCCAGTACTTC
TRBJ2-6 | - | 15 | - | TRBV6-5 | CASSPLYSGANVLTF | TGTGCCAGCAGCCCACTCTATTCTGGGGCCAACGTCCTGACTTTC
TRBJ1-4 | TRBD1 | 15 | - | TRBV28 | CASSPTGGAGEKLFF | TGTGCCAGCAGCCCGACAGGGGGCGCGGGTGAAAAACTGTTTTTT
TRBJ2-6 | - | 15 | - | TRBV11-2 | CASSFTASGANVLTF | TGTGCCAGCAGCTTTACAGCTTCTGGGGCCAACGTCCTGACTTTC
TRBJ2-1 | - | 12 | - | TRBV11-2 | CASSLGMYEQFF | TGTGCCAGCAGCTTAGGGATGTATGAGCAGTTCTTC
TRBJ2-3 | - | 16 | - | TRBV7-9 | CASSSYRGTETDTQYF | TGTGCCAGCAGCTCCTATCGAGGGACGGAAACAGATACGCAGTATTTT
TRBJ2-7 | - | 12 | - | TRBV30 | CAWSSQHYEQYF | TGTGCCTGGAGTAGTCAGCACTACGAGCAGTACTTC
TRBJ1-2 | TRBD1 | 14 | - | TRBV28 | CASSSGQGNYGYTF | TGTGCCAGCAGTTCCGGACAGGGTAACTATGGCTACACCTTC
TRBJ2-7 | TRBD2 | 14 | - | TRBV10-2 | CASSEAAGGLEQYF | TGCGCCAGCAGTGAGGCGGCGGGAGGGCTCGAGCAGTACTTC
TRBJ2-3 | - | 16 | few | TRBV2 | CASSRPLADGTDTQYF | TGTGCCAGCAGTCGACCCCTGGCGGACGGCACAGATACGCAGTATTTT
TRBJ2-1 | TRBD2 | 16 | - | TRBV11-2 | CASSLPPGLAGNEQFF | TGTGCCAGCAGCTTACCCCCGGGACTAGCGGGCAATGAGCAGTTCTTC
TRBJ1-5 | - | 15 | - | TRBV6-1 | CASSSSYPSGQPQHF | TGTGCCAGCAGTAGCTCTTACCCCTCTGGTCAGCCCCAGCATTTT
TRBJ2-2 | TRBD2 | 16 | - | TRBV7-2 | CASSLESGLAAGELFF | TGTGCCAGCAGCTTAGAATCAGGACTAGCAGCCGGGGAGCTGTTTTTT
TRBJ2-7 | - | 14 | - | TRBV7-2 | CASSFVEASYEQYF | TGTGCCAGCAGCTTTGTGGAGGCCTCCTACGAGCAGTACTTC
TRBJ2-1 | TRBD2 | 17 | once | TRBV6-1 | CASSEPPLAGGLNEQFF | TGTGCCAGCAGTGAGCCTCCATTAGCGGGAGGGTTGAATGAGCAGTTCTTC
TRBJ2-7 | - | 15 | - | TRBV5-6 | CASSLGPRFAYEQYF | TGTGCCAGCAGCTTGGGCCCCCGATTCGCCTACGAGCAGTACTTC
TRBJ2-1 | TRBD2 | 14 | once | TRBV15 | CATSRHGGDNEQFF | TGTGCCACCAGCAGACATGGGGGGGACAATGAGCAGTTCTTC
TRBJ2-7 | - | 15 | few | TRBV10-1 | CASSEGGIGSYEQYF | TGCGCCAGCAGTGAGGGCGGGATAGGGTCCTACGAGCAGTACTTC
TRBJ2-1 | - | 14 | few | TRBV19 | CASSMEQFSNEQFF | TGTGCCAGTAGTATGGAACAGTTTTCTAATGAGCAGTTCTTC
TRBJ2-7 | - | 14 | - | TRBV10-1 | CASSDPARSGEQYF | TGCGCCAGCAGTGATCCGGCCCGGTCGGGCGAGCAGTACTTC
TRBJ2-1 | - | 17 | - | TRBV14 | CASSQVKWESSYNEQFF | TGTGCCAGCAGCCAAGTAAAGTGGGAGAGCTCCTACAATGAGCAGTTCTTC
TRBJ2-5 | - | 15 | few | TRBV27 | CASSLSIGGWETQYF | TGTGCCAGCAGTTTATCGATCGGGGGCTGGGAGACCCAGTACTTC
TRBJ2-3 | TRBD1 | 15 | - | TRBV10-1 | CASSYGQDFTDTQYF | TGCGCCAGCAGCTATGGACAGGATTTCACAGATACGCAGTATTTT
TRBJ2-3 | - | 14 | few | TRBV19 | CASSTTGSLDTQYF | TGTGCCAGTAGTACTACAGGGTCTCTAGATACGCAGTATTTT
TRBJ1-4 | - | 15 | once | TRBV19 | CASSPGESTNEKLFF | TGTGCCAGTAGCCCGGGGGAGTCAACTAATGAAAAACTGTTTTTT
TRBJ2-7 | TRBD2 | 15 | - | TRBV7-9 | CASSLYTSGSYEQYF | TGTGCCAGCAGCTTATATACTAGCGGGAGTTATGAGCAGTACTTC
TRBJ1-4 | - | 15 | - | TRBV6-1 | CASSEGIGGLEKLFF | TGTGCCAGCAGTGAAGGGATCGGGGGTCTTGAAAAACTGTTTTTT